These 21 T cell receptor beta chains share one sample of origin, sequenced in a study of blood T cell repertoires in COVID-19. The repertoire was sequenced with immunoSEQ multiplex PCR; TCRdb's copy has only in-frame clones and lacks some. This repertoire shows 35,000 to 50,000 clones, about 87% found once; its top ten account for approximately 4%. The sequencing sample was made of peripheral blood. These receptors all come from a human donor in a cohort sampled during active COVID-19.

J is TRBJ1-5 and V is TRBV19; 9 nucleotides line up with TRBD1. Looked up from germline, CDR1 is LNHDA and CDR2 is SQIVND (reference sequence). The CDR3 runs to 15 residues. V lost 10 bases and J lost 6; bases outside the gene matches: 13. This CDR3 is CATTPTGTGRQPQHF. The CDR3 DNA follows: TGTGCCACTACTCCGACCGGGACAGGGCGTCAGCCCCAGCATTTT.

The V call is TRBV5-1, the J call TRBJ1-4; a weak D match, TRBD1 (5 bases). V was pared by 5 bases and J by 4 bases, with 15 bases between. This CDR3 is built from 15 residues. CDR1 is SGHRS and CDR2 is YFSETQ in the germline V gene. The CDR3 region has the DNA TGCGCCAGCAGGCTACGGGGGAGAGATAATGAAAAACTGTTTTTT. Translating it yields CASRLRGRDNEKLFF.

The chain joins TRBV5-4 to TRBJ1-2; D uncertain. Between the trimmed V and J ends, which lost 4 bases and 1 base, there was a span of 11 bases. In germline, CDR1 is SGHNT, CDR2 YYREEE (reference sequence). The CDR3 contains 14 residues. The CDR3 DNA reads TGTGCCAGCAGCCGTACTGACAATAACTATGGCTACACCTTC. As protein: CASSRTDNNYGYTF.

In its sample, this clone was seen once. This chain uses TRBV5-1 with TRBJ1-6; no reliable D call. In germline, CDR1 is SGHRS, CDR2 YFSETQ. V was cut by 0 bases and J by 1 base, with 17 bases left in between. The CDR3 is 19 residues long. CDR3 protein: CASSLARGIEASYNSPLHF. DNA for the CDR3: TGCGCCAGCAGCTTGGCCCGAGGGATTGAAGCATCCTATAATTCACCCCTCCACTTT.

The chain is built from TRBV2 and TRBJ2-7; 10 nucleotides match TRBD2. J was trimmed by 4 bases and V by 4 bases; bases with no gene match: 4. The CDR3 contains 14 residues. Germline-derived CDR1 and CDR2 are SNHLY and FYNNEI. CDR3 amino acids: CASSALAGLYEQYF. The CDR3 DNA reads TGTGCCAGCAGTGCACTAGCGGGACTATACGAGCAGTACTTC.

The table lists this clone with a count of one. The CDR3 spells CATSRGGGDNEQFF. The CDR3 coding sequence is TGTGCCACCAGCAGGGGGGGTGGCGACAATGAGCAGTTCTTC. The V call is TRBV15, the J call TRBJ2-1; the D gene is possibly TRBD2 (6 bases). The CDR3 sequence is 14 residues long. Germline V gene data show CDR1 as LNHNV and CDR2 as YYDKDF (reference sequence). The V and J ends lost 3 bases and 5 bases respectively, with 11 bases between them.

This chain connects TRBV18 to TRBJ2-1; D perhaps matches TRBD1 (6 bases). Germline CDR1 is KGHSH and CDR2 is LQKENI. The CDR3 totals 15 residues. V lost 2 bases and J lost 4, with 12 bases in between. The CDR3 loop is CASSPKAGVYNEQFF. For the CDR3, the DNA is TGTGCCAGCTCACCAAAGGCAGGGGTATACAATGAGCAGTTCTTC. Using reference TRBV18 and TRBJ2-1 for the parts outside the CDR3, the full variable domain is NAGVMQNPRHLVRRRGQEARLRCSPMKGHSHVYWYRQLPEEGLKFMVYLQKENIIDESGMPKERFSAEFPKEGPSILRIQQVVRGDSAAYFCASSPKAGVYNEQFFGPGTRLTVL.

The J gene is TRBJ1-4, the V gene TRBV7-9, with 9 bases lining up with TRBD1. This CDR3 has 13 residues. J gave up 7 bases and V 5 bases, and 2 bases lay outside the gene matches. CDR1 is SEHNR and CDR2 is FQNEAQ in the germline V gene (reference sequence). CDR3 in amino acids: CASSRGQGEKLFF. Here the CDR3 DNA reads TGTGCCAGCAGCAGGGGACAGGGTGAAAAACTGTTTTTT.

The CDR3 is CASSLVRGTNEKLFF. The DNA for the CDR3 is TGTGCCAGCAGCTTAGTTCGGGGGACTAATGAAAAACTGTTTTTT. The chain carries TRBV7-9 and TRBJ1-4, with D tentatively TRBD1 (5 bases). This CDR3 spans 15 amino acids. Trimming cost V 1 base and J 2 bases, with 8 bases left between them. In germline, CDR1 is SEHNR, CDR2 FQNEAQ (reference sequence).

CDR3 bases: TGTGCCAGCAGCGTAGGAACAGGGGCCTACGAGCAGTACTTC. Translating it yields CASSVGTGAYEQYF. The gene calls are TRBV9 and TRBJ2-7, with 7 nucleotides matching TRBD1. Germline V gene lookup returns CDR1 SGDLS and CDR2 YYNGEE. The CDR3 runs 14 residues. V trimming: 0 bases; J trimming: 2 bases; junction bases outside the gene matches: 2.

J is TRBJ2-3 and V is TRBV2, with a tentative D call TRBD2 (5 bases). Germline loops: CDR1 SNHLY, CDR2 FYNNEI. The V end lost 2 bases, the J end lost 2 bases, and 14 bases lay between the germline ends. The CDR3 runs to 16 residues. CDR3 in amino acids: CASSERLRRPTDTQYF. The CDR3 nucleotides are TGTGCCAGCAGTGAACGGCTGAGGAGGCCCACAGATACGCAGTATTTT.

The chain recombines TRBV20-1 with TRBJ1-2; D not certain. Germline V gene lookup returns CDR1 DFQATT and CDR2 SNEGSKA (reference sequence). The CDR3 has 15 amino acids. V shed 3 bases and J shed 5 bases, with 19 bases lying between them. As DNA, the CDR3 is TGCAGTGCTAGTGACTCTTTGCGGTGGAGGTATGGCTACACCTTC. Translating it yields CSASDSLRWRYGYTF.

The chain combines TRBV25-1 with TRBJ2-1, with 7 bases fitting TRBD2. CDR1 and CDR2 from the germline V gene are MGHDK and SYGVNS. V lost 2 bases and J lost 7; bases outside the gene matches: 5. This CDR3 contains 14 residues. CDR3: CASSEPGGGNEQFF. The CDR3 region has the DNA TGTGCCAGCAGTGAACCGGGGGGTGGGAATGAGCAGTTCTTC.

As DNA, the CDR3 is TGTGCCAGCAGCTTAGTGGGCACAGCTAACTATGGCTACACCTTC. It specifies CASSLVGTANYGYTF. The chain carries TRBV7-8 and TRBJ1-2; D gene unclear. V was trimmed by 1 base and J by 0 bases, leaving 9 bases between them. The CDR3 is made up of 15 amino acids. Per germline, CDR1 SGHVS and CDR2 FQNEAQ.

V and J are TRBV29-1 and TRBJ2-7; possibly TRBD1 for D (6 bases). Between the trimmed V and J ends, which lost 4 bases and 1 base, there was a span of 14 bases. The CDR3 runs 14 residues. In germline, CDR1 is SQVTM, CDR2 ANQGSEA. Here the CDR3 DNA reads TGCAGCGTTGTCAACTGGGGGCGGTCCTACGAGCAGTACTTC. It specifies CSVVNWGRSYEQYF.

The genes are TRBV25-1 and TRBJ2-2; D not certain. The CDR3 has 11 amino acids. The V end was cut by 7 bases, the J end by 7 bases, with 7 bases between. Germline loops: CDR1 MGHDK, CDR2 SYGVNS. This CDR3 is CASTVFGELFF. CDR3 nucleotides: TGTGCCAGCACGGTTTTCGGGGAGCTGTTTTTT.

The gene calls are TRBV19 and TRBJ1-1; TRBD1 agrees at 8 bases. The CDR3 sequence is 14 residues long. V dropped 7 bases and J dropped 4; count of bases not matched to a gene: 8. The germline V gene encodes CDR1 LNHDA and CDR2 SQIVND (reference sequence). The CDR3 here is CASTKKTGVTEAFF. In DNA form, the CDR3 reads TGTGCCAGTACTAAAAAGACAGGGGTCACTGAAGCTTTCTTT. The variable domain in full, completed from reference TRBV19 and TRBJ1-1, reads DGGITQSPKYLFRKEGQNVTLSCEQNLNHDAMYWYRQDPGQGLRLIYYSQIVNDFQKGDIAEGYSVSREKKESFPLTVTSAQKNPTAFYLCASTKKTGVTEAFFGQGTRLTVV.

The rearrangement uses TRBV6-1 and TRBJ2-7, with TRBD2 matching over 9 bases. The CDR3 runs 15 residues. Per the germline V gene, CDR1 is MNHNS and CDR2 is SASEGT. Unmatched junction bases numbered 4, after V lost 1 base and J lost 3 bases. The CDR3: CASSEGLAASYEQYF. In nucleotides, the CDR3 is TGTGCCAGCAGTGAAGGACTAGCGGCTAGCTACGAGCAGTACTTC.

This chain joins TRBV2 and TRBJ2-1, with 7 nucleotides matching TRBD1. J was trimmed by 2 bases and V by 7 bases; bases with no gene match: 5. CDR1 and CDR2 from the germline V gene are SNHLY and FYNNEI. There are 14 residues in the CDR3. The chain's CDR3 is CASTGTETYNEQFF. The CDR3 bases are TGTGCCAGCACTGGGACAGAAACCTACAATGAGCAGTTCTTC.

The rearrangement uses TRBV5-6 and TRBJ1-1; TRBD1 is a possible D gene (6 bases). Trimming removed 4 bases at V and 6 bases at J, with 13 bases between. CDR1 is SGHDT, CDR2 YYEEEE, per germline. This CDR3 comprises 13 residues. CDR3 DNA sequence: TGTGCCAGCAGCCGAGAAACAGGGTCTGAAGCTTTCTTT. Its translation: CASSRETGSEAFF.

The chain uses TRBV6-2 or TRBV6-3 and TRBJ1-1; TRBD1 is a possible D gene (5 bases). Trimming stripped 6 bases from V and 4 bases from J, with 12 bases between. Germline assignment: CDR1 MNHEY and CDR2 SVGEGT. The CDR3 runs 13 residues. This CDR3 is CASSQEGFTEAFF. The CDR3 DNA reads as TGTGCCAGCAGCCAGGAGGGGTTCACTGAAGCTTTCTTT.